This record looks at one T cell receptor (beta chain) sequence and its context. Its antigen remains undetermined. Nothing much larger sits one base from this clone, and base qualities are not available. Other DNA sequences within the sample encode an identical CDR3. These data are taken from a study of human versus mouse CDR3 diversity and MHC coevolution (dated by TCRdb to the late 2010s). As for the study more broadly: The immunoSEQ assay was reported to detect one in 200,000 T cells and to minimize multiplex PCR amplification bias. The human cohort was made up of three healthy volunteer blood donors, who at collection were aged 30 to 39, 40 to 49 and 60 to 69, one donor in each range. Across mouse and human samples, the number of valid reads per sample ranged from about 0.6 x 10^7 to 1.6 x 10^7. As a reference point for TCR selection on multiple MHC II alleles, the study used human naive CD4 T cell repertoires and compared them against human-TCR-locus transgenic mice that have a single MHC II. Overall study outcomes, separate from this receptor: Among all the groups compared, the lowest clonal inequality scores came from most of the three human donors. The largest TCR beta repertoire according to iCHAO1 estimates belonged to humans, at about 1.6 million clonotypes, a result attributed likely to selection by multiple MHC II molecules. Repertoire diversity was not considered directly comparable between humans and mice because human T cells were selected on over 5 MHC II alleles. On average, more CDR3 deletions and insertions were observed in humans than in mice, indicating greater exonuclease and TdT activity.

Fluorescence-activated cell sorting was used to pull naive CD4 T cells, meaning cells that were CD45RO-negative and CD62L-positive, out of the PBMCs. Approximately 50 ml of fresh peripheral blood was collected from each donor, and PBMCs were isolated by Ficoll density centrifugation. All samples were sorted on a FACSAria III instrument and reached purity above 95%. The QIAGEN blood and tissue kit was used to extract genomic DNA from the sorted cells, and that DNA was then quantified on a NanoDrop 1000. TCR alpha and beta chains were deep sequenced and quantified on the immunoSEQ platform using multiplex PCR of genomic DNA. Processing in the source paper ran as follows. Annotation of the TCR sequences relied on IMGT gene and region definitions. Out-of-frame rearrangements were used as a proxy for the preselection repertoire and compared with in-frame clonotypes. Repertoire size was estimated with the iCHAO1 estimator supplied with the immunoSEQ platform. A Gini index, which is based on the Lorenz curve, was applied to in-frame amino acid clonotypes to measure clonal inequality. Shared clonotypes were counted with the intersect function of the R package tcR, and similarity was scored with the Jaccard index. Principal component analysis of V, J and V-J usage frequencies was run with the R prcomp function without normalization. TCRdb carries this immuneACCESS record with in-frame sequences only. Its versions omit some clonotypes, under half of them owing to an unresolved V gene in the studies checked, with the rest unexplained. V and J calls and clone size come straight from that table; D and trimming were deduced from the DNA. In all, the sample holds some 82,000 clones, and about 93% of those were seen once. The ten largest clones represent roughly 1.3% of the sample.

Trimming removed 4 bases from V and 9 bases from J, leaving 11 bases between the germline ends. According to the germline V gene, CDR1 reads SGDLS and CDR2 reads YYNGEE. CDR3 length: 12 amino acids, cysteine to phenylalanine. Of all the DNA, just the CDR3 is kept, 36 bases in frame from base 1. The TCR sequence derives from a person aged 30-69 years in good health. Source material: naive CD4+ T cells from blood. This sample's cell subset or site label indicates: CD45RO-negative CD62L-positive naive CD4 T cells. The chain couples TRBV9 to TRBJ2-1, with the identity of the D gene unclear. The nucleotide sequence is given as TGTGCCAGCAGCCCAGGTGGTATTGAGCAGTTCTTC. The encoded protein is CASSPGGIEQFF.